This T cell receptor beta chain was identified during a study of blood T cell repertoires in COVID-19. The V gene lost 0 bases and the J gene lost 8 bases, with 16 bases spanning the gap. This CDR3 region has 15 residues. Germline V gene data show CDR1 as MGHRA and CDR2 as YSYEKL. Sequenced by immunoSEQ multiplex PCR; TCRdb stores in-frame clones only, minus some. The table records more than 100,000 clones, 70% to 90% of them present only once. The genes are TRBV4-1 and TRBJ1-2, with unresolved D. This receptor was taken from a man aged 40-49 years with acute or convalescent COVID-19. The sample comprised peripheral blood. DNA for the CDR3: TGCGCCAGCAGCCAAGATGAGGGTGGTTGGCGGGGCTACACCTTC. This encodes CASSQDEGGWRGYTF.